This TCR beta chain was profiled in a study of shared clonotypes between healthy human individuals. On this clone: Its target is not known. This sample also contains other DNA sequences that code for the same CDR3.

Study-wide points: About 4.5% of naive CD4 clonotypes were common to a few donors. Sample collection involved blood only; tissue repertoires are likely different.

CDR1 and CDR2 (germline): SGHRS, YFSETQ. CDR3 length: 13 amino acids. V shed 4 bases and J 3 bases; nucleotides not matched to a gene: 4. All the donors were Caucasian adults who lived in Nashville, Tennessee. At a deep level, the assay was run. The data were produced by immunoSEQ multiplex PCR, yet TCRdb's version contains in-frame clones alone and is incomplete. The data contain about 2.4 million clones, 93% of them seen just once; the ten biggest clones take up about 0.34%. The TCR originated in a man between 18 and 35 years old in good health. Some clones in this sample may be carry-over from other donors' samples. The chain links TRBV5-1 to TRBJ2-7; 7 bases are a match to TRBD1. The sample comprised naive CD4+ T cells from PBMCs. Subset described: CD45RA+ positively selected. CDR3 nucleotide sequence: TGCGCCAGCAGCCCGGGACAGCTCTACGAGCAGTACTTC. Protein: CASSPGQLYEQYF.